The rows below give T cell receptor beta chains drawn from one sample of a study of T cells after somatic rescue of genetic block. Repertoires were generated with immunoSEQ multiplex PCR, while TCRdb's copy carries only in-frame clones and drops some. The sample has roughly 11,000 clones; around 74% are singletons. What was sequenced was peripheral blood mononuclear cells (PBMCs). All receptors come from a boy aged 5-17 years. Each CDR3 is given with its conserved first and last residue. The order of the fields is V gene, clone size, J gene, D gene, CDR3 protein, CDR3 DNA. The D gene is left open where the match is weak. Clone size, where shown, is once, few, many, or a class for clones that have expanded.

TRBV9	.	TRBJ2-2	TRBD1	CASSSRDRGTGELFF	TGTGCCAGCAGCAGCCGGGACAGGGGGACCGGGGAGCTGTTTTTT
TRBV5-6	.	TRBJ2-3	.	CASSLYFLSYGTQYF	TGTGCCAGCAGCTTGTACTTCCTATCCTATGGTACGCAGTATTTT
TRBV25-1	.	TRBJ2-5	.	CASSPGPQETQYF	TGTGCCAGCAGTCCGGGTCCCCAAGAGACCCAGTACTTC
TRBV6-6	.	TRBJ1-1	.	CASSYRRDTEAFF	TGTGCCAGCAGTTACAGAAGGGACACTGAAGCTTTCTTT
TRBV18	.	TRBJ2-2	TRBD1	CASSPQGTGYTGELFF	TGTGCCAGCTCACCACAGGGGACAGGGTACACCGGGGAGCTGTTTTTT
TRBV28	.	TRBJ2-4	TRBD2	CASSPGLAGPPLAKNIQYF	TGTGCCAGCAGTCCCGGACTAGCGGGACCCCCCCTAGCCAAAAACATTCAGTACTTC
TRBV7-8	.	TRBJ2-7	.	CASSLAFGGTGYEQYF	TGTGCCAGCAGCTTAGCTTTTGGGGGGACTGGCTACGAGCAGTACTTC
TRBV28	.	TRBJ2-5	.	CASSPWIQETQYF	TGTGCCAGCAGTCCCTGGATACAAGAGACCCAGTACTTC
TRBV18	.	TRBJ2-7	.	CASSPQGISYEQYF	TGTGCCAGCTCACCCCAGGGAATCTCCTACGAGCAGTACTTC
TRBV27	.	TRBJ2-1	TRBD2	CASSLSYLRGLAGVPNEQFF	TGTGCCAGCAGTTTATCCTATCTCCGCGGACTAGCGGGAGTGCCCAATGAGCAGTTCTTC
TRBV7-3	.	TRBJ2-3	.	CASSLKGLATDTQYF	TGTGCCAGCAGCTTAAAGGGCCTAGCAACAGATACGCAGTATTTT
TRBV7-9	.	TRBJ2-1	.	CASQEWGADDNEQFF	TGTGCCAGCCAGGAATGGGGGGCTGACGACAATGAGCAGTTCTTC
TRBV9	.	TRBJ2-2	.	CASGTGELFF	TGTGCCAGCGGCACCGGGGAGCTGTTTTTT
TRBV18	once	TRBJ2-7	TRBD1	CASSPSGTGPEQYF	TGTGCCAGCTCACCCTCCGGGACAGGGCCCGAGCAGTACTTC
TRBV4-1	.	TRBJ1-2	.	CASSLPRGYGYTF	TGCGCCAGCAGCCTCCCAAGGGGCTATGGCTACACCTTC
TRBV18	.	TRBJ2-3	.	CASLSSGAHTQYF	TGTGCCAGCCTCTCATCAGGGGCCCATACGCAGTATTTT
TRBV5-1	.	TRBJ1-2	.	CASSVGGFNYGYTF	TGCGCCAGCAGCGTGGGAGGCTTTAACTATGGCTACACCTTC
TRBV27	.	TRBJ2-5	TRBD1	CASSLDRVQETQYF	TGTGCCAGCAGTTTGGACAGGGTTCAAGAGACCCAGTACTTC
TRBV9	.	TRBJ2-7	.	CASSVAHGNSYEQYF	TGTGCCAGCAGCGTAGCCCACGGGAACTCCTACGAGCAGTACTTC
TRBV21-1	.	TRBJ2-2	.	CASSPGATGELFF	TGTGCCAGCAGCCCAGGGGCTACCGGGGAGCTGTTTTTT
TRBV5-1	few	TRBJ1-2	.	CASSEDGVYGYTF	TGCGCCAGCAGCGAGGATGGGGTCTATGGCTACACCTTC
TRBV5-5	.	TRBJ2-3	TRBD2	CASSLGGRAPSDTQYF	TGTGCCAGCAGCCTCGGGGGGAGGGCCCCATCGGATACGCAGTATTTT
TRBV19	.	TRBJ1-1	.	CASMRGRPYGNEAFF	TGTGCCAGTATGAGGGGACGGCCCTATGGCAATGAAGCTTTCTTT